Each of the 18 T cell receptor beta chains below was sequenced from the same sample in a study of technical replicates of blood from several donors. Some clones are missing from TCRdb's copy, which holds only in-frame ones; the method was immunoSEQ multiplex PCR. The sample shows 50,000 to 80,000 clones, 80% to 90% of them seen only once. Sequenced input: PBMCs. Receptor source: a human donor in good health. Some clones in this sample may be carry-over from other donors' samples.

The chain's CDR3 is CASSQQGFANEKLFF. CDR3 DNA: TGTGCCAGCAGCCAACAGGGGTTTGCTAATGAAAAACTGTTTTTT. The chain links TRBV7-2 to TRBJ1-4; 7 bases match TRBD1. This CDR3 contains 15 residues. J lost 3 bases, V lost 5 bases, and 6 bases had no gene match. The germline CDR1 and CDR2 sequences are SGHTA and FQGNSA.

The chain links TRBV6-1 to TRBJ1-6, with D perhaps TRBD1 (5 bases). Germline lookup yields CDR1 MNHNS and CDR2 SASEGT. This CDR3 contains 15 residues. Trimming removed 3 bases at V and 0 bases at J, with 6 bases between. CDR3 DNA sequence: TGTGCCAGCAGTGACAGGGTCTCCTATAATTCACCCCTCCACTTT. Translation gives CASSDRVSYNSPLHF.

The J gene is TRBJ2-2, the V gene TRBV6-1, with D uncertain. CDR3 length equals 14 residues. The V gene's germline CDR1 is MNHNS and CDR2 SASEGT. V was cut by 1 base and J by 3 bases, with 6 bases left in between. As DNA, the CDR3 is TGTGCCAGCAGTGAAGTTCCCGACACCGGGGAGCTGTTTTTT. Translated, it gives CASSEVPDTGELFF.

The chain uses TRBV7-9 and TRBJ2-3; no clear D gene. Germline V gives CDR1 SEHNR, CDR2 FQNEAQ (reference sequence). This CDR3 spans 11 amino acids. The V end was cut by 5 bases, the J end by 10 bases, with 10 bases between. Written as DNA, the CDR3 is TGTGCCAGCAGCGAGGCCTACTCGCAGTATTTT. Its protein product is CASSEAYSQYF.

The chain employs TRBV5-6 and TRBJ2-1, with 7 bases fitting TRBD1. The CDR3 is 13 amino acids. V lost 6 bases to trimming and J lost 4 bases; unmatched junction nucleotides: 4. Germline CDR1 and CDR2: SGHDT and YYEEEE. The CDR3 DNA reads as TGTGCCAGCATTCTGACAGGGTACAATGAGCAGTTCTTC. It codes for CASILTGYNEQFF.

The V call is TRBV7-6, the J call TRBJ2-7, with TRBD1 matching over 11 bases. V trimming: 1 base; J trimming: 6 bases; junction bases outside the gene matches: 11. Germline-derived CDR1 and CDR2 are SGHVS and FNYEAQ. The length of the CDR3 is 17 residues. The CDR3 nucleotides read TGTGCCAGCAGCTTAGTTTTAAGGGGACAGGGGGGCGGCGAGCAGTACTTC. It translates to CASSLVLRGQGGGEQYF.

CDR3 sequence: CASSQQQGSITFF. The CDR3 bases are TGTGCCAGCAGCCAACAACAGGGGTCTATAACTTTCTTT. This sequence joins TRBV14 and TRBJ1-1, with 7 nucleotides matching TRBD1. Germline V gives CDR1 SGHDN, CDR2 FVKESK. V dropped 2 bases and J dropped 12; count of bases not matched to a gene: 9. The CDR3 is 13 amino acids.

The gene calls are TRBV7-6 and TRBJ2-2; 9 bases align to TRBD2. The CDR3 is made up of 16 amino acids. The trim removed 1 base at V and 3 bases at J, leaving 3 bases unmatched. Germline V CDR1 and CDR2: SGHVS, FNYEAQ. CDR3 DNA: TGTGCCAGCAGCTTAGAGCGGGAGGCGTACACCGGGGAGCTGTTTTTT. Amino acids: CASSLEREAYTGELFF. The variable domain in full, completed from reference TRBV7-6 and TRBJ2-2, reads GAGVSQSPRYKVTKRGQDVALRCDPISGHVSLYWYRQALGQGPEFLTYFNYEAQQDKSGLPNDRFSAERPEGSISTLTIQRTEQRDSAMYRCASSLEREAYTGELFFGEGSRLTVL.

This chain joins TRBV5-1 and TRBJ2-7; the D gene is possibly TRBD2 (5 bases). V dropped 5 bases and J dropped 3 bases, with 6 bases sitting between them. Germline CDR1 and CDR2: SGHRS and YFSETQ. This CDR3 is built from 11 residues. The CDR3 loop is CASREGYEQYF. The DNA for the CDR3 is TGCGCCAGCAGAGAGGGCTACGAGCAGTACTTC.

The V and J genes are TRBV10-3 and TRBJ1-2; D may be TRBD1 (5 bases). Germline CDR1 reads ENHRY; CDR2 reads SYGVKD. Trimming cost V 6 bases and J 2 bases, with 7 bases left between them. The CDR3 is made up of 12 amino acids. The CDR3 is CAISQGNYGYTF. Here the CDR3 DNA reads TGTGCCATCAGCCAGGGCAACTATGGCTACACCTTC.

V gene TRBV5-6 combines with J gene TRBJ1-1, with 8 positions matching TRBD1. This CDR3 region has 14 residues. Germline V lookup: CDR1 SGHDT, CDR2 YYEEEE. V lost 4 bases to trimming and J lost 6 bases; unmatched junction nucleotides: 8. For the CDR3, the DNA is TGTGCCAGCAGCATACGACAGGGGCACGCTGAAGCTTTCTTT. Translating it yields CASSIRQGHAEAFF.

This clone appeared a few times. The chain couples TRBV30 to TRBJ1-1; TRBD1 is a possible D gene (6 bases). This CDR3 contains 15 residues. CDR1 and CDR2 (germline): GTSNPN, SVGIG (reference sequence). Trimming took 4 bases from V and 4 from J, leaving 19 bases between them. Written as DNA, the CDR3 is TGTGCCTGGATCCCCACGCTCACAGGGATCACTGAAGCTTTCTTT. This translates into CAWIPTLTGITEAFF.

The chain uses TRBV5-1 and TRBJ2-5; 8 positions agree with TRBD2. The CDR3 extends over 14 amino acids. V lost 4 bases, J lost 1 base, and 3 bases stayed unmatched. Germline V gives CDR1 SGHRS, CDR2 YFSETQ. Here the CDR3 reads CASSPGGVQETQYF. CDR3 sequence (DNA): TGCGCCAGCAGCCCGGGGGGGGTCCAAGAGACCCAGTACTTC.

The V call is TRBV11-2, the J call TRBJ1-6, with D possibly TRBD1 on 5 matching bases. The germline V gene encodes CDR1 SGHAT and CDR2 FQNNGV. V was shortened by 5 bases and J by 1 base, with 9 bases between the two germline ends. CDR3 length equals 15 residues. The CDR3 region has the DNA TGTGCCAGCAGCGTCCGGGGGTCCTATAATTCACCCCTCCACTTT. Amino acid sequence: CASSVRGSYNSPLHF.

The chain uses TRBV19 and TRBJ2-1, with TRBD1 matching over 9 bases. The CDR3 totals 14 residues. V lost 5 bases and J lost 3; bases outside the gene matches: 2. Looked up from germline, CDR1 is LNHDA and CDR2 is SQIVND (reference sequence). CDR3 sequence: CASSPGQGYNEQFF. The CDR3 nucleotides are TGTGCCAGTAGTCCGGGACAGGGCTACAATGAGCAGTTCTTC.

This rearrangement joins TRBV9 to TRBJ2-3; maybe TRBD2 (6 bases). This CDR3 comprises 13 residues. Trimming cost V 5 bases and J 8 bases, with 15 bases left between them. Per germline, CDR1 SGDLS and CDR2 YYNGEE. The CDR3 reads CASRPTGDVTQYF. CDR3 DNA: TGTGCCAGCAGACCCACGGGGGACGTTACGCAGTATTTT.

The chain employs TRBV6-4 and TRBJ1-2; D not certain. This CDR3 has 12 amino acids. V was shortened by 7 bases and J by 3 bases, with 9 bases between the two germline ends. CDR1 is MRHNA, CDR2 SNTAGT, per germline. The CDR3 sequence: CASTVGDYGYTF. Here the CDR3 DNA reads TGTGCCAGCACGGTCGGAGACTATGGCTACACCTTC.

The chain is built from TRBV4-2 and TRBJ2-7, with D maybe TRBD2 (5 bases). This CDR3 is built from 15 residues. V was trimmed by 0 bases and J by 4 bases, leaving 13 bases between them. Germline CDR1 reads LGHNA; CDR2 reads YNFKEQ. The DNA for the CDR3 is TGTGCCAGCAGCCAAGATCGTGGGAGTCGTTACGAGCAGTACTTC. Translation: CASSQDRGSRYEQYF.